These T cell receptor beta chains were read from a single sample in a study of blood T cell repertoires in COVID-19. Libraries were prepared by immunoSEQ multiplex PCR; TCRdb keeps only in-frame clonotypes and omits some of them. The repertoire has 150,000 to 200,000 clones, about 85% of them found once; the top ten carry roughly 24%. The sample taken for sequencing was peripheral blood. The receptor source for this set is a man in his sixties with acute or convalescent COVID-19. Each CDR3 is given with its conserved first and last residue. D genes are given only for firm matches. Size tells how often a clone was seen (once, few, many) or the class of an expanded clone, and some rows leave it out.

>TRBJ1-5|TRBV15|.|.
TGTGCCACCAGCAGAGAAAGGACAGGCAATCAGCCCCAGCATTTT
CATSRERTGNQPQHF
>TRBJ1-6|TRBV2|.|.
TGTGCCAGCAAACTTAGGGGTAACTCACCCCTCCACTTT
CASKLRGNSPLHF
>TRBJ2-3|TRBV6-5|TRBD1|.
TGTGCCAGCAGAGGAGACAGGGGGCTCTCTCATACGCAGTATTTT
CASRGDRGLSHTQYF
>TRBJ1-2|TRBV11-2|TRBD1|few
TGTGCCAGCAGCTTAGATCCGGCGGGACAGGGGGATCACTATGGCTACACCTTC
CASSLDPAGQGDHYGYTF
>TRBJ2-5|TRBV24-1|.|.
TGTGCCACCAGTGATCGGGGGAAACAAGAGACCCAGTACTTC
CATSDRGKQETQYF
>TRBJ1-4|TRBV7-9|.|few
TGTGCCAGCAGCTTAGGCGGGCAGGGGCATCCTAATGAAAAACTGTTTTTT
CASSLGGQGHPNEKLFF
>TRBJ2-1|TRBV6-1|.|.
TGTGCCAGCAGTGAAGCCAGGGGTGATGAGCAGTTCTTC
CASSEARGDEQFF
>TRBJ1-4|TRBV19|.|.
TGTGCCACCTCAATGGGGGGGGCTAATGAAAAACTGTTTTTT
CATSMGGANEKLFF
>TRBJ2-7|TRBV6-5|.|once
TGTGCCACCCGATGGTTATGGGAGGTGGACGAGCAGTACTTC
CATRWLWEVDEQYF
>TRBJ2-5|TRBV20-1|TRBD2|.
TGCAGTGCTAGTTTAGGCGGGGGGGCCCAAGAGACCCAGTACTTC
CSASLGGGAQETQYF
>TRBJ1-1|TRBV19|.|.
TGTGCCAGTAGTATAGCTAGTCTCGCGAACACTGAAGCTTTCTTT
CASSIASLANTEAFF